The TCR beta chain under discussion was sequenced for a study of identical twins. Findings and caveats of the study: While abundant cord blood beta clonotypes carried fewer insertions, memory repertoires showed no such pattern.

After template switching added a universal primer site, the resulting cDNA carried unique molecular identifiers. TCRdb fed the 5' RACE reads into MiXCR, producing one record per CDR3 protein. There are hundreds of thousands of distinct CDR3 sequences in the sample; 9% to 15% occur only once, and around 1.6% lies in the top ten. The CDR3 covers 16 residues. Deletions cut 5 bases from V and 1 base from J, with 12 bases between. The germline V gene has CDR1 MNHEY and CDR2 SMNVEV (reference sequence). This clonotype showed up just a few times. Its antigen is as yet unknown. All donors were healthy, and all were Caucasian. These records were also assigned to another study, of yellow fever vaccine responses in identical twins.

The sequenced sample was PBMCs. The chain couples TRBV27 to TRBJ2-6; D might be TRBD1 (5 bases). This TCR was recovered from a woman aged 18-29 years in good health. The chain's CDR3 is CASSNQGRSGANVLTF. In DNA, the CDR3 is TGTGCCAGCAGTAATCAGGGCCGATCTGGGGCCAACGTCCTGACTTTC.